These 11 T cell receptor beta chains share one sample of origin, sequenced in a study of T cell repertoires in cytomegalovirus infection. TCRdb re-analysed the reads in MiXCR, keeping a single row per CDR3 protein. The sample includes roughly 630,000 distinct CDR3 sequences, 20% to 25% of them seen just once. Source material: CD8+ T cells from PBMCs. These TCRs come from a human donor in good health (CMV status not recorded). Some clones in this sample may be carry-over from other donors' samples.

The rearrangement links TRBV12-5 to TRBJ2-7; D is possibly TRBD1 or TRBD2 (5 bases each). V was shortened by 5 bases and J by 5 bases, with 19 bases between the two germline ends. Germline V gene sequence: CDR1 LGHNT, CDR2 FRNRAP. The CDR3 has 15 amino acids. The CDR3 nucleotides are TGTGCTAGTGGTCCGGTCGACAGCCTCGGGGACGAGCAGTACTTC. Its protein product is CASGPVDSLGDEQYF.

This clonotype was observed at least ten times. The rearrangement uses TRBV6-6 and TRBJ2-1, with unresolved D. In germline, CDR1 is MNHNY, CDR2 SVGAGI (reference sequence). Deletions cut 5 bases from V and 5 bases from J, with 13 bases between. The CDR3 has 14 amino acids. This chain's CDR3 is CASSVRLTDNEQFF. The CDR3 DNA reads TGTGCCAGCAGTGTCCGACTGACCGACAATGAGCAGTTCTTC.

This chain links TRBV20-1 with TRBJ1-1, with 7 bases that match TRBD1. Germline V gene data show CDR1 as DFQATT and CDR2 as SNEGSKA (reference sequence). V lost 0 bases, J lost 5 bases, and 12 bases stayed unmatched. The CDR3 is 16 amino acids. The DNA of the CDR3 is TGCAGTGCTAGAGATCTTACAGGGGCAGGGGGAACTGAAGCTTTCTTT. Protein: CSARDLTGAGGTEAFF.

In this sample, this clonotype turned up a few times. This chain links TRBV24-1 with TRBJ2-3; 7 nucleotides align to TRBD2. Germline values: CDR1 KGHDR, CDR2 SFDVKD. The trim removed 4 bases at V and 4 bases at J, leaving 10 bases unmatched. This CDR3 comprises 16 residues. CDR3: CATSETGTKFADTQYF. CDR3 in DNA: TGTGCCACCAGTGAGACCGGGACTAAATTTGCAGATACGCAGTATTTT.

A few counts support this clonotype. The chain employs TRBV5-4 and TRBJ2-7; 11 nucleotides line up with TRBD2. The CDR3 length is 15 residues. The J segment lost 4 bases and the V segment lost 2 bases, leaving 5 bases of the junction unmatched. Germline CDR1 is SGHNT and CDR2 is YYREEE (reference sequence). The CDR3 DNA is TGTGCCAGCAGCTTAACTAGCGGGGGCGGTTACGAGCAGTACTTC. It translates to CASSLTSGGGYEQYF.

The CDR3 here is CASSLELGSEQYV. CDR3 sequence (DNA): TGTGCCAGCAGCTTAGAGTTAGGGAGCGAGCAGTACGTC. The V gene is TRBV11-2, the J gene TRBJ2-7; tentatively, D is TRBD2 (5 bases). CDR1 is SGHAT, CDR2 FQNNGV, per germline. Trimming left V 0 bases short and J 6 bases short, with 9 bases between. There are 13 residues in the CDR3.

This clonotype was seen more than once but under ten times. This chain links TRBV28 with TRBJ1-1; tentative D call: TRBD1 (5 bases). From germline, CDR1 is MDHEN and CDR2 SYDVKM. The CDR3 has 16 residues. V dropped 3 bases and J dropped 3 bases, with 17 bases sitting between them. The CDR3: CASSFEEGLEYTEAFF. CDR3 bases: TGTGCCAGCAGTTTTGAAGAGGGGTTAGAATACACTGAAGCTTTCTTT.

This clonotype was seen many times. The gene calls are TRBV5-6 and TRBJ2-2; 11 nucleotides align to TRBD1. Germline V gene sequence: CDR1 SGHDT, CDR2 YYEEEE. Trimming took 2 bases from V and 4 from J; bases not matched to a gene: 1. CDR3 length equals 15 residues. CDR3 amino acids: CASSFGTGGTGELFF. In DNA, the CDR3 is TGTGCCAGCAGCTTCGGGACAGGGGGCACCGGGGAGCTGTTTTTT.

The J gene is TRBJ2-3, the V gene TRBV10-3, with 10 nucleotides matching TRBD1. Germline values: CDR1 ENHRY, CDR2 SYGVKD. CDR3 length: 15 amino acids. J gave up 4 bases and V 6 bases, and 7 bases lay outside the gene matches. The CDR3, as DNA: TGTGCCATCAGAGTCCGGGACAGGGGTGCAGATACGCAGTATTTT. Amino acid sequence: CAIRVRDRGADTQYF.

The chain is built from TRBV15 and TRBJ1-2; D possibly corresponds to TRBD1 (6 bases). CDR1 is LNHNV and CDR2 is YYDKDF in the germline V gene (reference sequence). The V gene lost 5 bases and the J gene lost 4 bases, with 14 bases spanning the gap. This CDR3 comprises 14 residues. The CDR3: CATSHSTGAYGYTF. The CDR3 nucleotides read TGTGCCACCAGCCACTCTACGGGGGCCTATGGCTACACCTTC.

This clonotype was counted between two and nine times. The V call is TRBV29-1, the J call TRBJ1-1; no clear D gene. Germline CDR1 reads SQVTM; CDR2 reads ANQGSEA. V lost 7 bases and J lost 4, with 13 bases in between. CDR3 length: 12 amino acids. In DNA, the CDR3 is TGCAGCGGCGGGGTGGTGGGCACTGAAGCTTTCTTT. It is translated as CSGGVVGTEAFF.